This record covers a single TCR beta chain. Its antigen is as yet unknown. With V trimmed by 3 bases and J by 4 bases, 4 bases remained unmatched. Germline CDR1 and CDR2: SGHRS and YFSETQ. The CDR3 is 14 amino acids. The entry originates in a study of T cell repertoires in cytomegalovirus infection. The overall study: An indication of both CMV infection and matching HLA type came from public TCR beta signatures.

Using its own MiXCR run on the reads, TCRdb lists one record per CDR3 protein. The sample carries around 280,000 distinct CDR3 sequences, roughly a tenth recorded once. Points from the study as a whole: What dominated the ex vivo response were HLA-C-restricted CMV-specific TCR beta clonotypes. Identification of carriers of CMV plus the relevant HLA was performed using cumulative public TCR beta family frequency.

This rearrangement joins TRBV5-1 to TRBJ2-7, with 10 bases identical to TRBD1. This TCR derives from a human donor in good health (CMV status not recorded). Some clones in this sample may be carry-over from other donors' samples. The sequenced sample was PBMCs. The CDR3 DNA follows: TGCGCCAGCAGCTGGGGACAGGGGATTTACGAGCAGTACTTC. Protein product: CASSWGQGIYEQYF.